The 13 T cell receptor beta chains below all came from one sample that was sequenced in a study of metastatic and nonmetastatic thyroid tumors. TCRdb reassembled clones from the PCR reads with MiXCR. The data show tens of thousands of clones, with more than 25% seen just once and 4.5% to 5.5% held by the top ten. Patients underwent thyroid surgery, and none had received any treatment before it. Sequences were obtained from tumor tissue. These receptor sequences come from a female donor with papillary thyroid cancer or a benign thyroid nodule (not recorded which). Some clones in this sample may be carry-over from other donors' samples.

This clone is medium-sized in the sample. The chain uses TRBV6-1 and TRBJ1-1, with unresolved D. Germline V gene data show CDR1 as MNHNS and CDR2 as SASEGT. This CDR3 spans 13 amino acids. V was pared by 6 bases and J by 3 bases, with 11 bases between. CDR3 residues: CASRTLSDTEAFF. For the CDR3, the DNA is TGTGCCAGCAGGACCTTGTCGGACACTGAAGCTTTCTTT.

In its sample, this clone was seen many times. The chain employs TRBV7-3 and TRBJ2-3; the D gene is possibly TRBD2 (6 bases). The germline V and J ends were trimmed by 1 base and 1 base, with 6 bases remaining between them. The CDR3 length is 14 residues. Germline CDR1 and CDR2: SGHTA and FQGTGA. CDR3 sequence reads: CASSLRGGTDTQYF. For the CDR3, the DNA is TGTGCCAGCAGCTTAAGGGGGGGCACAGATACGCAGTATTTT.

This clone came up many times. The CDR3 is CASRSGTLRGETQYF. CDR3 coding DNA: TGTGCCAGCAGGTCTGGGACACTTAGGGGGGAGACCCAGTACTTC. The chain combines TRBV28 with TRBJ2-5; D perhaps matches TRBD1 (6 bases). Trimming cost V 6 bases and J 5 bases, with 19 bases left between them. There are 15 residues in the CDR3. The germline V gene encodes CDR1 MDHEN and CDR2 SYDVKM. The full variable domain, its missing parts supplied by reference TRBV28 and TRBJ2-5, is DVKVTQSSRYLVKRTGEKVFLECVQDMDHENMFWYRQDPGLGLRLIYFSYDVKMKEKGDIPEGYSVSREKKERFSLILESASTNQTSMYLCASRSGTLRGETQYFGPGTRLLVL.

This clone has ten or more counts. One base away lies a much larger clone, so this may be a sequencing read error. V usage is TRBV30 and J usage is TRBJ1-1; D unresolved. Per germline, CDR1 GTSNPN and CDR2 SVGIG (reference sequence). The CDR3 contains 11 residues. Here the CDR3 reads CAWSANTGAFF. The DNA of the CDR3 is TGTGCCTGGAGTGCTAACACTGGAGCTTTCTTT.

A remark on this clone: A read error may account for a junction end that differs from germline. The chain links TRBV6-1 to TRBJ1-4; maybe TRBD1 (5 bases). The CDR3 covers 15 residues. Germline V lookup: CDR1 MNHNS, CDR2 SASEGT. CDR3 nucleotides: TGTGCCAGCAGTCCACAGGTCGGTTTTAATGAAAAACTCTTTTTT. Translation: CASSPQVGFNEKLFF.

This clone has ten or more counts. The V gene is TRBV4-1, the J gene TRBJ1-3; no definite D call. This CDR3 has 16 amino acids. The germline gives CDR1 MGHRA, CDR2 YSYEKL. V was pared by 1 base and J by 0 bases, with 10 bases between. In DNA, the CDR3 is TGCGCCAGCAGCCAAGGAGATTACAACTCTGGAAACACCATATATTTT. Its translation is CASSQGDYNSGNTIYF.

In its sample, this clone was seen a few times. The gene calls are TRBV24-1 and TRBJ2-1, with TRBD1 matching 9 bases. The junction had 10 bases not matched to a gene; V was cut back by 3 bases and J by 8 bases. Germline-derived CDR1 and CDR2 are KGHDR and SFDVKD. This CDR3 spans 16 amino acids. CDR3 DNA sequence: TGTGCCACCAGTGATGGGGACAGGGAAGTAAGGGATGAGCAGTTCTTC. Its protein is CATSDGDREVRDEQFF.

Regarding this clone: Just one base apart from a much larger clone, this may be a read error. The V call is TRBV5-6, the J call TRBJ2-3; no reliable D call. The CDR3 has 13 residues. Germline V gene sequence: CDR1 SGHDT, CDR2 YYEEEE. Trimming took off 6 bases at V and 2 bases at J, with 10 bases between the two ends. CDR3: CASILSNTDTQYF. The CDR3 DNA reads TGTGCCAGCATCTTATCGAACACAGATACGCAGTATTTT.

The rearrangement uses TRBV18 and TRBJ2-7, with 7 bases matching TRBD2. CDR3 size: 15 residues. In germline, CDR1 is KGHSH, CDR2 LQKENI. V shed 1 base and J 4 bases; nucleotides not matched to a gene: 7. This CDR3 is CASSPRASGSYEQYF. The CDR3 DNA sequence: TGTGCCAGCTCACCACGGGCTAGCGGATCATACGAGCAGTACTTC.

By frequency in the sample, this clone is medium-sized (0.01 to 0.1%). The J gene is TRBJ2-1, the V gene TRBV5-1; 7 bases fit TRBD2. The CDR3 contains 17 residues. The ends lost 1 base at V and 5 bases at J; junction bases unmatched: 12. Germline assignment: CDR1 SGHRS and CDR2 YFSETQ. In DNA form, the CDR3 reads TGCGCCAGCAGCTTGCTTGGCGGGGGAACCTTCGACAATGAGCAGTTCTTC. As protein: CASSLLGGGTFDNEQFF.

This clone is judged medium-sized. The chain couples TRBV28 to TRBJ1-6; 10 bases map to TRBD1. V gave up 7 bases and J gave up 3 bases; unmatched junction bases: 9. Germline lookup yields CDR1 MDHEN and CDR2 SYDVKM. This CDR3 spans 17 amino acids. The CDR3 loop reads CASIPGQGPLYNSPLHF. DNA of the CDR3: TGTGCCAGCATCCCGGGACAGGGGCCACTCTATAATTCACCCCTCCACTTT.

This clone counts as medium-sized. V usage is TRBV6-1 and J usage is TRBJ2-7, with 8 bases aligning to TRBD1. Germline values: CDR1 MNHNS, CDR2 SASEGT. This CDR3 is 14 amino acids long. The CDR3 DNA sequence: TGTGTCGCTTCCTGGACAGGGACCACCTACGAGCAGTACTTC. Translated: CVASWTGTTYEQYF.

This clone is medium-sized (0.01 to 0.1%) within its sample. The chain combines TRBV6-2 or TRBV6-3 with TRBJ2-3, with D unresolved. The CDR3 has 16 residues. Germline V gene lookup returns CDR1 MNHEY and CDR2 SVGEGT. The V gene lost 3 bases and the J gene lost 4 bases, with 17 bases spanning the gap. The CDR3, as DNA: TGTGCCAGCAGTTATGGCCCGGAACACCATGCAGATACGCAGTATTTT. It encodes CASSYGPEHHADTQYF.